This T cell receptor beta chain was documented in a study of cytomegalovirus exposure and HLA in healthy donors. Study-wide context: It was reported in a later analysis that the same platform had been used for the 120 validation repertoires as for the approximately 670 first-cohort repertoires.

Findings and caveats of the study: The study put under 200 TCR beta chains on its list as cytomegalovirus-associated.

Trimming cost V 2 bases and J 1 base; bases outside gene matches: 5. CDR3 length: 15 residues. Germline V CDR1 and CDR2: MGHRA, YSYEKL. On this clone itself: Antigen: not known.

Libraries were prepared by immunoSEQ multiplex PCR; TCRdb keeps only in-frame clonotypes and omits some of them. The repertoire holds roughly 330,000 clones, with 87% as singletons. The receptor was isolated from a woman aged 25 to 39 in good health and CMV-seropositive. The sample comprised PBMCs. The chain recombines TRBV4-1 with TRBJ2-7, with 7 bases lining up with TRBD1. The CDR3 DNA follows: TGCGCCAGCAGCCAACGTGGGACAGAGTCCTACGAGCAGTACTTC. Protein sequence: CASSQRGTESYEQYF.